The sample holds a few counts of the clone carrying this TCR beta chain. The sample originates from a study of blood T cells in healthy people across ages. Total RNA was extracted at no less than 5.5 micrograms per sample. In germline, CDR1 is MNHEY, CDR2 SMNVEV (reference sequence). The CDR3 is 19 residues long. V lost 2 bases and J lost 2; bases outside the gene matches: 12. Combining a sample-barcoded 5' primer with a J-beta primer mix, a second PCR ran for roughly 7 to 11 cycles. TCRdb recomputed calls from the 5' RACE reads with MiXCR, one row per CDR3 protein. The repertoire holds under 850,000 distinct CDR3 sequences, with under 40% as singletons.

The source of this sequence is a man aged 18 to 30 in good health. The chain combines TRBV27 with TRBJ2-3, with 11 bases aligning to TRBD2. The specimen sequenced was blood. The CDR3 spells CASSLVQTSGVGPTDTQYF. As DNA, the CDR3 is TGTGCCAGCAGTTTAGTCCAGACTAGCGGGGTAGGCCCCACAGATACGCAGTATTTT.